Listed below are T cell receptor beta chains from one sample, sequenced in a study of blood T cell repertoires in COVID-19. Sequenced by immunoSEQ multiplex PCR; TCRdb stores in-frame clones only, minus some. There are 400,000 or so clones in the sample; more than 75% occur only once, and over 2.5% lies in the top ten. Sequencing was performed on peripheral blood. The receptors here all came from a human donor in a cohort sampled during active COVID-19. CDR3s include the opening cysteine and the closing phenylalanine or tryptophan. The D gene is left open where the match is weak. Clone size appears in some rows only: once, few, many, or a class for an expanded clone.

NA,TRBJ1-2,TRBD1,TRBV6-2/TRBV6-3,CASSQSGGYGYTF,TGTGCCAGCAGCCAGTCAGGGGGATATGGCTACACCTTC
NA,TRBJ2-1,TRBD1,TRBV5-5,CASSSGTGGLSSYNEQFF,TGTGCCAGCAGCTCCGGGACAGGGGGACTAAGCTCCTACAATGAGCAGTTCTTC
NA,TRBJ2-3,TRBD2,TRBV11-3,CASSPAGVADTQYF,TGTGCCAGCAGCCCAGCGGGAGTCGCAGATACGCAGTATTTT
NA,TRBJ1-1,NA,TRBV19,CASSGRGWNTEAFF,TGTGCCAGTAGTGGCCGGGGGTGGAACACTGAAGCTTTCTTT
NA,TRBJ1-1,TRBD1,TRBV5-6,CASSEISRGHGEAFF,TGTGCCAGCAGCGAAATTAGCAGGGGGCATGGTGAAGCTTTCTTT
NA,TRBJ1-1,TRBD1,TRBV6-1,CASSEAGQGATEAFF,TGTGCCAGCAGTGAAGCGGGACAGGGGGCCACTGAAGCTTTCTTT
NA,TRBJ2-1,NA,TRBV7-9,CASSLAGSREQFF,TGTGCCAGCAGCTTAGCAGGGAGTCGGGAGCAGTTCTTC
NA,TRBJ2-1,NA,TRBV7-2,CASSLREVYNEQFF,TGTGCCAGCAGCCTGCGGGAAGTCTACAATGAGCAGTTCTTC
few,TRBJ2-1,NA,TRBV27,CASSLRGYTYNEQFF,TGTGCCAGCAGTTTACGCGGGTATACCTACAATGAGCAGTTCTTC
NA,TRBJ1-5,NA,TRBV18,CASSNTAYQPQHF,TGTGCCAGCTCGAACACCGCCTATCAGCCCCAGCATTTT
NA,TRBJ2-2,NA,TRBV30,CAWKRGIVTGELFF,TGTGCCTGGAAAAGGGGGATTGTCACCGGGGAGCTGTTTTTT
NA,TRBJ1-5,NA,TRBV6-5,CASSSGGNQPQHF,TGTGCCAGCAGTTCCGGAGGTAATCAGCCCCAGCATTTT
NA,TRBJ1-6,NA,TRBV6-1,CASSDEFAGLLNSPLHF,TGTGCCAGCAGTGACGAGTTTGCGGGATTGCTTAATTCACCCCTCCACTTT
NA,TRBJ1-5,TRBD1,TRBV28,CASSFSDRANQPQHF,TGTGCCAGCAGTTTCTCGGACAGGGCCAATCAGCCCCAGCATTTT
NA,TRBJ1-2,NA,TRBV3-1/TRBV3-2,CASSQDIRHYTF,TGTGCCAGCAGCCAAGATATAAGACACTACACCTTC
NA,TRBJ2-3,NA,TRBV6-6,CASSGASNTQYF,TGTGCCAGCAGCGGAGCTTCGAATACGCAGTATTTT
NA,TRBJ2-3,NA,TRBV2,CASSSRRGGDTDTQYF,TGTGCCAGCAGTTCTCGTCGGGGTGGGGACACAGATACGCAGTATTTT
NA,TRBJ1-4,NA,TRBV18,CASSPGLNEKLFF,TGTGCCAGCTCACCAGGCCTTAATGAAAAACTGTTTTTT
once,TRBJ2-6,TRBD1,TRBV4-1,CASSPNRDRVVGANVLTF,TGCGCCAGCAGCCCAAACCGGGACAGGGTTGTTGGGGCCAACGTCCTGACTTTC
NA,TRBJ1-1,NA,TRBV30,CAWGRKGEGTEAFF,TGTGCCTGGGGGAGGAAGGGTGAGGGTACTGAAGCTTTCTTT
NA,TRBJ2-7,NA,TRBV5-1,CASSLTSSPHEQYF,TGCGCCAGCAGCTTGACATCATCCCCCCACGAGCAGTACTTC
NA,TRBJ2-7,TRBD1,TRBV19,CASSIGAGGYEQYF,TGTGCCAGTAGTATCGGTGCAGGGGGCTACGAGCAGTACTTC
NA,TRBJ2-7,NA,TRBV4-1,CASSQDEGVYEQYF,TGCGCCAGCAGCCAAGATGAGGGTGTCTACGAGCAGTACTTC
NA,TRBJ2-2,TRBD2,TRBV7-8,CASSLTGLEGTGELFF,TGTGCCAGCAGCTTAACGGGACTAGAGGGGACCGGGGAGCTGTTTTTT
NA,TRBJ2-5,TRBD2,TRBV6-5,CASGLAGLETQYF,TGTGCCTCGGGACTAGCGGGGTTAGAGACCCAGTACTTC
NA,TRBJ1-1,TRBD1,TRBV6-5,CAGGQGATMNTEAFF,TGTGCCGGAGGACAGGGGGCCACTATGAACACTGAAGCTTTCTTT
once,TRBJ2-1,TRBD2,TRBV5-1,CASSPGLAGGPGNEQFF,TGCGCCAGCAGCCCCGGACTAGCGGGGGGGCCCGGGAATGAGCAGTTCTTC
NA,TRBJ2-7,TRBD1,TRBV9,CASSVGQGALEQYF,TGTGCCAGCAGCGTAGGTCAGGGGGCCCTCGAGCAGTACTTC
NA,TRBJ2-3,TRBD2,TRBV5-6,CASSSTTSGVRDTQYF,TGTGCCAGCAGCTCGACTACTAGCGGGGTACGAGATACGCAGTATTTT
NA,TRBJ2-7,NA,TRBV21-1,CASSKARLAGAYEQYF,TGTGCCAGCAGCAAAGCGCGTCTAGCGGGAGCCTACGAGCAGTACTTC
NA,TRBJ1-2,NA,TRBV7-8,CASSLLDDSLNYGYTF,TGTGCCAGCAGCTTACTTGACGACTCGCTGAACTATGGCTACACCTTC
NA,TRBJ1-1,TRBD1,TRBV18,CASSPRTGEASDTEAFF,TGTGCCAGCTCCCCTCGGACAGGGGAGGCGTCGGACACTGAAGCTTTCTTT
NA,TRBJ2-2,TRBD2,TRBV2,CASSELAGGVSGELFF,TGTGCCAGCAGTGAACTGGCGGGAGGAGTAAGCGGGGAGCTGTTTTTT
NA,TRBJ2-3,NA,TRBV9,CASSVESAGGDTQYF,TGTGCCAGCAGCGTAGAGTCTGCGGGTGGAGATACGCAGTATTTT
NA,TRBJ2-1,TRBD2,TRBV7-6,CASSARLAGVSDEQFF,TGTGCCAGCAGCGCCAGACTAGCGGGAGTATCGGATGAGCAGTTCTTC
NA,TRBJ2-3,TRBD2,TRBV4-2,CASSPGRGEGRHTQYF,TGTGCCAGCAGCCCGGGCCGGGGGGAGGGCCGGCATACGCAGTATTTT
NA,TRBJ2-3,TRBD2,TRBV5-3,CARSLWLAGPLGTQYF,TGTGCCAGAAGCTTGTGGCTAGCGGGCCCTTTGGGAACGCAGTATTTT
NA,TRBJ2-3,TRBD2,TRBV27,CASSSYPLAGGTDTQYF,TGTGCCAGCAGTTCCTACCCCCTAGCGGGTGGCACAGATACGCAGTATTTT
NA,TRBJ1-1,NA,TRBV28,CASSLRSLRRTEAFF,TGTGCCAGCAGTTTAAGGTCCCTACGGCGGACTGAAGCTTTCTTT
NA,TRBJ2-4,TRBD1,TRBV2,CASFIPQGAAKNIQYF,TGTGCCAGCTTCATCCCCCAGGGGGCAGCCAAAAACATTCAGTACTTC
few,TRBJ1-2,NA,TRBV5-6,CASSFPDNYGYTF,TGTGCCAGCAGCTTTCCAGATAACTATGGCTACACCTTC
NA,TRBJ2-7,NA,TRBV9,CASSPTPGEPSYEQYF,TGTGCCAGCAGTCCCACTCCAGGGGAACCCTCCTACGAGCAGTACTTC
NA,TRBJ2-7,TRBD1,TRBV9,CASSPRQGPRSYEQYF,TGTGCCAGCAGCCCCCGACAGGGGCCGCGTTCCTACGAGCAGTACTTC
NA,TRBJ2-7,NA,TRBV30,CAWSVSETSSYEQYF,TGTGCCTGGAGTGTAAGCGAGACGAGCTCCTACGAGCAGTACTTC
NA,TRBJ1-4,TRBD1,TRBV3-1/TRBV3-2,CASSRGQTNEKLFF,TGTGCCAGCAGCAGGGGACAGACTAATGAAAAACTGTTTTTT
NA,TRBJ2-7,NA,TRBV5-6,CASSLGHTSYEQYF,TGTGCCAGCAGCTTGGGGCATACCTCCTACGAGCAGTACTTC
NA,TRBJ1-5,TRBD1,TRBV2,CASMAGTGAFNQPQHF,TGTGCCAGCATGGCCGGGACAGGGGCGTTCAATCAGCCCCAGCATTTT
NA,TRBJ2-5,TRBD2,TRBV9,CASSESPSGTSVYF,TGTGCCAGCAGCGAATCTCCGTCCGGGACTAGTGTCTACTTC
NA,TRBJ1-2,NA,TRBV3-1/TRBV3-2,CASSQDRVPTRGYTF,TGTGCCAGCAGCCAAGATCGGGTCCCAACGAGGGGCTACACCTTC
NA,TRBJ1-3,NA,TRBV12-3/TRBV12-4,CASSLGRNTIYF,TGTGCCAGCAGTTTAGGTAGAAACACCATATATTTT
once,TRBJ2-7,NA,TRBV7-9,CASSPQAGVIGYEQYF,TGTGCCAGCAGCCCCCAGGCAGGGGTCATCGGCTACGAGCAGTACTTC